There are many counts of the clone carrying this T cell receptor beta chain. With 2 bases clipped from V and 8 bases from J, the junction kept 6 bases outside the gene matches. The CDR3 sequence is 14 residues long. Germline CDR1 reads SGHTA; CDR2 reads FQGTGA. The definition of stable Graves' hyperthyroidism was no ophthalmopathy progression within 18 months. 10 ml of fresh peripheral blood supplied the PBMCs. Amplified regions were TCR beta CDR3 sequences from RNA transcripts. With the HTBI primer set, the TCR CDR3 went through a first round of RT-PCR. TCRdb analysed the multiplex PCR reads with MiXCR anew, one entry per CDR3 protein. The repertoire holds around 200,000 distinct CDR3 sequences, with about 18% as singletons. This record belongs to a study of T cells in Graves' hyperthyroidism and ophthalmopathy.

The chain uses TRBV7-3 and TRBJ1-2, with TRBD1 identical over 9 bases. Sequenced: blood. This receptor was identified in a man between 40 and 49 years old with Graves' hyperthyroidism. The CDR3, as DNA: TGTGCCAGCAGCTTAGACCACAGGGGGCAAGGCTACACCTTC. Translation: CASSLDHRGQGYTF.